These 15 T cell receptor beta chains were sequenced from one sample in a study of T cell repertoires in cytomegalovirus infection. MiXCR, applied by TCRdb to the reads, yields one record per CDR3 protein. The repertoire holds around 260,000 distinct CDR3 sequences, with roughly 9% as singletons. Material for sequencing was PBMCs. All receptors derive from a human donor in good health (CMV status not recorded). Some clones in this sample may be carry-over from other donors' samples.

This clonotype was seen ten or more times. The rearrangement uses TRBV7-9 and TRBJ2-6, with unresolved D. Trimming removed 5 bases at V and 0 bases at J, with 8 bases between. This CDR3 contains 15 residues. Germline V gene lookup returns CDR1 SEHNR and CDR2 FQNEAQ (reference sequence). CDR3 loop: CASSPDGSGANVLTF. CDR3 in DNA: TGTGCCAGCAGCCCAGACGGCTCTGGGGCCAACGTCCTGACTTTC.

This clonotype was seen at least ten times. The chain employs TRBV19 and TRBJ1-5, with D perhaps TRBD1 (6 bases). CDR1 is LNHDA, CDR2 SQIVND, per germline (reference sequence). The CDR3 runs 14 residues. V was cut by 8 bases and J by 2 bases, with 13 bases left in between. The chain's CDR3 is CASHMTGGNQPQHF. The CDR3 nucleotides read TGTGCCAGTCATATGACAGGCGGCAATCAGCCCCAGCATTTT.

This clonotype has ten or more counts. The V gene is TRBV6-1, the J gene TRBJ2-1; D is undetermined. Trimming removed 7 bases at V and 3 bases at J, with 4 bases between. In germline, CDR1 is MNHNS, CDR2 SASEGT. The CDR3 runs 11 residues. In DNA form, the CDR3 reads TGTGCCAGCAAAGTCTACAATGAGCAGTTCTTC. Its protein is CASKVYNEQFF.

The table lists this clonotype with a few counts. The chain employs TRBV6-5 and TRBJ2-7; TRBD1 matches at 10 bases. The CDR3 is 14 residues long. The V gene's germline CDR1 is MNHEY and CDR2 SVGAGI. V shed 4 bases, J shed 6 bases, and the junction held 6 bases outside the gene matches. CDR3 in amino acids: CASSSTGGIGEQYF. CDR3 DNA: TGTGCCAGCAGTTCGACAGGGGGCATAGGCGAGCAGTACTTC.

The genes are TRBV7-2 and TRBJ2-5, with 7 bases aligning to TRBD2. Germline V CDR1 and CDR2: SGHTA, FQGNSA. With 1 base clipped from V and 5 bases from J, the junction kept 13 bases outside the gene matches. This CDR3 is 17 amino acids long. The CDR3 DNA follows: TGTGCCAGCAGCTTAGGTGGAGCGGGACTAATCGGGGAGACCCAGTACTTC. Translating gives CASSLGGAGLIGETQYF.

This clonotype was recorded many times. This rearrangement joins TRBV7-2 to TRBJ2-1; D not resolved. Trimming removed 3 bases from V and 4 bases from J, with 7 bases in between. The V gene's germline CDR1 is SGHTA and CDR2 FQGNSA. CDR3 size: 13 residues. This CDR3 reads CASSFTSYNEQFF. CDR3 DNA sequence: TGTGCCAGCAGCTTTACCTCGTACAATGAGCAGTTCTTC. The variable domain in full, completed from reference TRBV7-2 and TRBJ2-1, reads GAGVSQSPSNKVTEKGKDVELRCDPISGHTALYWYRQSLGQGLEFLIYFQGNSAPDKSGLPSDRFSAERTGGSVSTLTIQRTQQEDSAVYLCASSFTSYNEQFFGPGTRLTVL.

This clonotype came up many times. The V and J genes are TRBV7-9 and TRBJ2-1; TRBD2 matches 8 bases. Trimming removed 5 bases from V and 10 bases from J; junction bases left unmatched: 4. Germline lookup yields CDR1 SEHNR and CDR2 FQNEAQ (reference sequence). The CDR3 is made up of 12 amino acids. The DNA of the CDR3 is TGTGCCAGCAGCGCAGCGGGAGACGAGCAGTTCTTC. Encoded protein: CASSAAGDEQFF.

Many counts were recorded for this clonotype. The CDR3 sequence is CAWRAGQPYGYTF. DNA for the CDR3: TGTGCCTGGAGGGCTGGACAGCCTTATGGCTACACCTTC. The chain has TRBV30 and TRBJ1-2; perhaps TRBD1 as D (6 bases). The CDR3 spans 13 residues. Germline CDR1 reads GTSNPN; CDR2 reads SVGIG (reference sequence). V lost 3 bases and J 5 bases, leaving 13 bases between the germline ends.

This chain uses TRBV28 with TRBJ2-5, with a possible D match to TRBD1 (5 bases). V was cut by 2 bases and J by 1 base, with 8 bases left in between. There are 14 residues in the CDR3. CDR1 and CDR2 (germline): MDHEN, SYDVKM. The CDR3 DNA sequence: TGTGCCAGCAGTTTAATCCAGGGCCAAGAGACCCAGTACTTC. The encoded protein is CASSLIQGQETQYF.

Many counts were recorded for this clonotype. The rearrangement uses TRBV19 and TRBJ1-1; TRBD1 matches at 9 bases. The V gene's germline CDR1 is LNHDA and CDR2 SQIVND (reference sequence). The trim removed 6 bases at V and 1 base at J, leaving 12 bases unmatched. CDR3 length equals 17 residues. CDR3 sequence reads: CASRTVLTGGKNTEAFF. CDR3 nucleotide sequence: TGTGCCAGTAGGACCGTGTTGACAGGGGGTAAGAACACTGAAGCTTTCTTT.

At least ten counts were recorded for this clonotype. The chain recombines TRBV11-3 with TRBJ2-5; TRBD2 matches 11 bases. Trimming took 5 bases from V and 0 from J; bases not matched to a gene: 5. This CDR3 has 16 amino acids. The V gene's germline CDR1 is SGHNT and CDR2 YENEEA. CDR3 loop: CASSPGTSGNQETQYF. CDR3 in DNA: TGTGCCAGCAGCCCAGGGACTAGCGGAAACCAAGAGACCCAGTACTTC.

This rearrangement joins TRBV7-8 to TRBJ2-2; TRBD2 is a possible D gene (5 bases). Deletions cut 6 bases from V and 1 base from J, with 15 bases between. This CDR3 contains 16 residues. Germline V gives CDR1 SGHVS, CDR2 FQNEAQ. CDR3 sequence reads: CASSLPRGKNTGELFF. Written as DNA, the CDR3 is TGTGCCAGCAGTCTCCCGAGAGGGAAGAACACCGGGGAGCTGTTTTTT.

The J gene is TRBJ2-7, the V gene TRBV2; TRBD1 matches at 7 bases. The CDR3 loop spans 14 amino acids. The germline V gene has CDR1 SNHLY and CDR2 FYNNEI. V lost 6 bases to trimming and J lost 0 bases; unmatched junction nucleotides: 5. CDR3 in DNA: TGTGCCAGCAGGAGGACAGGACTCTCCTACGAGCAGTACTTC. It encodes CASRRTGLSYEQYF. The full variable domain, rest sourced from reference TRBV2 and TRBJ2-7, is EPEVTQTPSHQVTQMGQEVILRCVPISNHLYFYWYRQILGQKVEFLVSFYNNEISEKSEIFDDQFSVERPDGSNFTLKIRSTKLEDSAMYFCASRRTGLSYEQYFGPGTRLTVT.

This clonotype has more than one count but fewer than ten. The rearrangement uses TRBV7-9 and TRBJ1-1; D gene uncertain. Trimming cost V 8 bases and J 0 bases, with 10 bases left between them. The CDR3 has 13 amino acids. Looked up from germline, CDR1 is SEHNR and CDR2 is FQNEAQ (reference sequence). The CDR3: CASLEALNTEAFF. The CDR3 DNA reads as TGTGCCAGCTTAGAGGCACTGAACACTGAAGCTTTCTTT.

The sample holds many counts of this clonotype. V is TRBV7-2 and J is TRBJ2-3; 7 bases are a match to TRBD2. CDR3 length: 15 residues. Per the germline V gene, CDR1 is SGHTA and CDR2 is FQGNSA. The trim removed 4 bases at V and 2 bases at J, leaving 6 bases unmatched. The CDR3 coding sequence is TGTGCCAGCAGCTCCCGTGGGGGGGTCACAGATACGCAGTATTTT. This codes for CASSSRGGVTDTQYF.